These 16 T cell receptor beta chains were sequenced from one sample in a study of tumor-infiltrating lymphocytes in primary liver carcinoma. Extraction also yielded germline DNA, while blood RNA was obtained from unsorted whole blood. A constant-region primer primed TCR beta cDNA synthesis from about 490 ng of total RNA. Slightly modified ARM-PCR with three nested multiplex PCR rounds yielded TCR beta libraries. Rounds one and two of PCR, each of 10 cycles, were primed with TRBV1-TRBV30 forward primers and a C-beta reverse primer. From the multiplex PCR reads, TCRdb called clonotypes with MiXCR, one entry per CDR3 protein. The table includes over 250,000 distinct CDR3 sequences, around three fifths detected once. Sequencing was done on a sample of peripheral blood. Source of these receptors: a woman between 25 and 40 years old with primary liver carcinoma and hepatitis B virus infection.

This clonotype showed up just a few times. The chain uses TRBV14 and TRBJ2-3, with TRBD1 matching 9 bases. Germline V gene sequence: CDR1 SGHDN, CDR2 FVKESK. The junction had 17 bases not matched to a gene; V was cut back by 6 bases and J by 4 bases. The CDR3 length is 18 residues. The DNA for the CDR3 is TGTGCCAGCAGAAACCCGGGACAGGGCCCATTTTTGGCAGATACGCAGTATTTT. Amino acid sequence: CASRNPGQGPFLADTQYF.

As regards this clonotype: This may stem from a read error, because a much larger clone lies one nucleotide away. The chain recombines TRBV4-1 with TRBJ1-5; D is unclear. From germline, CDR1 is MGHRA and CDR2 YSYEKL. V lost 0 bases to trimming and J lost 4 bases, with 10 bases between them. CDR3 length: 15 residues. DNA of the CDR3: TGCGCCAGCAGCCAAGATGAGCAGACTAATCAGCCCCAGCATTTT. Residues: CASSQDEQTNQPQHF.

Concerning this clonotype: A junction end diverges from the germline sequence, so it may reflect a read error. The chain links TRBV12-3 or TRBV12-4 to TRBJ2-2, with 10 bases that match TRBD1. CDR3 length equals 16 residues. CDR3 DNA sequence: TGTGCCAGCAGTATACGATTAGGGACAGGGACAGGGGAGCTGCTTTTT. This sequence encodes CASSIRLGTGTGELLF.

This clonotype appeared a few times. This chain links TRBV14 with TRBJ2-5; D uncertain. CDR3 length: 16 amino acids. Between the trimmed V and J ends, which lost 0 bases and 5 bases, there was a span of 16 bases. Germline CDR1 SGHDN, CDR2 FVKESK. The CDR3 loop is CASSQDRTKIFETQYF. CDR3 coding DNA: TGTGCCAGCAGCCAAGATCGGACGAAGATATTTGAGACCCAGTACTTC.

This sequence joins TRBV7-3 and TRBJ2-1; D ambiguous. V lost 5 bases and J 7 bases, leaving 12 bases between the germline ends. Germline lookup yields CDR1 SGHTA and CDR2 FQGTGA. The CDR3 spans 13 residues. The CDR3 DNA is TGTGCCAGCAGCCCATCGAGTGGGAATGAGCAGTTCTTC. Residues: CASSPSSGNEQFF.

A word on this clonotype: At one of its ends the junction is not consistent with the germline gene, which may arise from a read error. CDR3 in DNA: TGTGCCGGCAGCTCGGACCACACAGATATGCAGTATTTT. As protein: CAGSSDHTDMQYF. The chain links TRBV11-2 to TRBJ2-3, with D unclear. CDR1 and CDR2 from the germline V gene are SGHAT and FQNNGV. This CDR3 spans 13 amino acids.

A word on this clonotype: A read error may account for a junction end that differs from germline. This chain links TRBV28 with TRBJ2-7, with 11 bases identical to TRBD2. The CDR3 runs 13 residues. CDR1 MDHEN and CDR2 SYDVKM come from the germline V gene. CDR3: CASSSSGRIEEYF. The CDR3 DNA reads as TGTGCCAGCAGTTCTAGCGGGAGGATCGAGGAGTACTTC.

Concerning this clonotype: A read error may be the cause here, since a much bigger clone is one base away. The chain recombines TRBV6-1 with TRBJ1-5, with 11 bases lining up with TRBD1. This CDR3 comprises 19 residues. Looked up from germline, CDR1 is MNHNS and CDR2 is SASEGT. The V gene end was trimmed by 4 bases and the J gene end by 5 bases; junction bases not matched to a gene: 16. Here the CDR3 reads CASSVGTGGGLVRDQPQHF. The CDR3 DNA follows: TGTGCCAGCAGTGTTGGGACAGGGGGAGGATTAGTCCGAGATCAGCCCCAGCATTTT.

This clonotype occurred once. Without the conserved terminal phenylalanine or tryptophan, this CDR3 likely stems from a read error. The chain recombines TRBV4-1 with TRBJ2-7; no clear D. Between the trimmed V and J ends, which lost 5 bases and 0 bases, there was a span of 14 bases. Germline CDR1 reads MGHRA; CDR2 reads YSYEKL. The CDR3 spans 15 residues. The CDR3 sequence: CASSTPAPSSYEQYS. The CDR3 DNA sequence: TGCGCCAGCAGCACACCAGCTCCCAGCTCCTACGAGCAGTACTCC.

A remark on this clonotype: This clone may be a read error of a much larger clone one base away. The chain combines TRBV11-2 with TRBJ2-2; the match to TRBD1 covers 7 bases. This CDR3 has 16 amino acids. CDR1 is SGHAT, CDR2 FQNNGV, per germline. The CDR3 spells CASSSDRVGNTWELFF. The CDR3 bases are TGTGCCAGCAGCTCAGACAGGGTGGGGAACACCTGGGAGCTGTTTTTT.

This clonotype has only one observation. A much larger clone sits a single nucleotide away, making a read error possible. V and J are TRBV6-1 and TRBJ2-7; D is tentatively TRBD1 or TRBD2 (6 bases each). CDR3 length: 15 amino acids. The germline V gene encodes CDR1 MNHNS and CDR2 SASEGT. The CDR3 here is CAISVEPGAQDEQYF. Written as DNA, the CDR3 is TGTGCCATCAGTGTGGAGCCGGGGGCGCAGGACGAGCAGTACTTC.

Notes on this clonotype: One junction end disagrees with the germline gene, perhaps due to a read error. The CDR3 protein is CASSRARGRGSQSQHF. The DNA of the CDR3 is TGTGCCAGCAGCCGTGCCCGCGGACGAGGCAGTCAGTCCCAGCATTTT. The V call is TRBV28, the J call TRBJ1-5, with unresolved D. CDR1 is MDHEN and CDR2 is SYDVKM in the germline V gene. This CDR3 has 16 amino acids. Together with reference TRBV28 and TRBJ1-5, the CDR3 gives the full variable domain: DVKVTQSSRYLVKRTGEKVFLECVQDMDHENMFWYRQDPGLGLRLIYFSYDVKMKEKGDIPEGYSVSREKKERFSLILESASTNQTSMYLCASSRARGRGSQSQHFGDGTRLSIL.

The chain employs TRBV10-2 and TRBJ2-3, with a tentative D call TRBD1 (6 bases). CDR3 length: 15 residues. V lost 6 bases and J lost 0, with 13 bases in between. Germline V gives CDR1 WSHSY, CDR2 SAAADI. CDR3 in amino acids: CASRDSTFSTDTQYF. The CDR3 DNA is TGCGCCAGCAGGGACAGCACCTTTAGCACAGATACGCAGTATTTT.

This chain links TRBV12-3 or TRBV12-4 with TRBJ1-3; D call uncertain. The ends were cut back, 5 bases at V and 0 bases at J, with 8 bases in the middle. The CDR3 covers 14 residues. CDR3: CASSPGHSGNTIYF. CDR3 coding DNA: TGTGCCAGCAGTCCGGGTCACTCTGGAAACACCATATATTTT.

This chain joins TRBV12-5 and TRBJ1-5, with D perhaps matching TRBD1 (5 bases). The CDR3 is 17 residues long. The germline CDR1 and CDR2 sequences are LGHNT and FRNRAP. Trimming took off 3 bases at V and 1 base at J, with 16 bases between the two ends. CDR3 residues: CASGFRIGDRSNQPQHF. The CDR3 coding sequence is TGTGCTAGTGGTTTTCGGATAGGGGATAGGAGCAATCAGCCCCAGCATTTT.

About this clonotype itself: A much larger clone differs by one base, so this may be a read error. The DNA of the CDR3 is TGTGCCAGCAGTTTTGACCCCTTCTATGGCTACACCTTC. Translating gives CASSFDPFYGYTF. The V call is TRBV12-3 or TRBV12-4, the J call TRBJ1-2; no firm D call. V was trimmed by 3 bases and J by 4 bases, leaving 9 bases between them. CDR3 size: 13 residues.